The subject of this entry is one T cell receptor beta chain. The germline V gene has CDR1 SGHTA and CDR2 FQGNSA. The CDR3 spans 12 residues. V was clipped by 3 bases and J by 6 bases, with 9 bases between them. This specimen belongs to a study of blood T cell repertoires in COVID-19. As processed by the authors: It was from reference gene primer amplification that nucleated cell counts were estimated. Data came from immunoSEQ multiplex PCR; TCRdb stores just in-frame clones and leaves some out. V and J calls and clone size are given by that table; D and trimming were obtained from the DNA. The sample lists 150,000 or so clones; about 85% were seen once. Seattle researchers signed up patients amid active infection and tracked them longitudinally.

This TCR was sampled from a man aged 60-69 years with COVID-19, enrolled during active disease. This chain links TRBV7-2 with TRBJ2-7; D call uncertain. Material: peripheral blood. Here the CDR3 DNA reads TGTGCCAGCAGCTTGGTGGGCGTCGAGCAGTACTTC. Its protein product is CASSLVGVEQYF.